This TCR beta chain derives from a study of lymphopenia after photon versus proton radiotherapy. Generated by immunoSEQ multiplex PCR, the TCRdb table keeps only in-frame clones and is missing some. This sample has more than 70,000 clones, with around 80% found just once. The CDR3 length is 14 residues. The V and J ends lost 4 bases and 2 bases respectively, with 8 bases between them. Germline V gene data show CDR1 as SGHTA and CDR2 as FQGNSA. Source: peripheral blood, taken from a patient treated with proton-based radiotherapy. This chain joins TRBV7-2 and TRBJ2-2, with D possibly matching TRBD2 (5 bases). The sequence was collected from a man in his fifties or sixties with pancreatic cancer. The CDR3, as DNA: TGTGCCAGCAGCTCCGGGGTCAACACCGGGGAGCTGTTTTTT. Residues: CASSSGVNTGELFF.